The 20 T cell receptor beta chains below all came from one sample that was sequenced in a study of cytotoxic CD8 clonotypes in ibrutinib-treated CLL. The method was immunoSEQ multiplex PCR; TCRdb's version includes in-frame clones alone and lacks a portion of them. Of roughly 250,000 clones listed, under 80% are singletons. The sequencing used PBMCs, collected after 24 months of ibrutinib treatment. Source of these receptors: a human donor with chronic lymphocytic leukemia.

This clone was seen only a few times. This rearrangement joins TRBV28 to TRBJ1-4; TRBD1 matches 7 bases. Losses at the gene ends were 6 bases for V and 5 bases for J; bases not matched to a gene: 6. Per the germline V gene, CDR1 is MDHEN and CDR2 is SYDVKM. This CDR3 spans 14 amino acids. In nucleotides, the CDR3 is TGTGCCAGCAGGGAACAGGGGCGGAATGAAAAACTGTTTTTT. Its translation is CASREQGRNEKLFF.

This sequence joins TRBV25-1 and TRBJ1-1; D not certain. The V gene's germline CDR1 is MGHDK and CDR2 SYGVNS. The CDR3 sequence is 12 residues long. With 5 bases removed from V and 12 bases from J, the gap between germline ends came to 16 bases. The CDR3 DNA reads as TGTGCCAGCAGTCCCATGGGCGGTAAATCTTTCTTT. Translation gives CASSPMGGKSFF. Full variable domain (outside the CDR3, taken from reference TRBV25-1 and TRBJ1-1): EADIYQTPRYLVIGTGKKITLECSQTMGHDKMYWYQQDPGMELHLIHYSYGVNSTEKGDLSSESTVSRIRTEHFPLTLESARPSHTSQYLCASSPMGGKSFFGQGTRLTVV.

V gene TRBV4-1 combines with J gene TRBJ1-2; tentative D call: TRBD1 (5 bases). Looked up from germline, CDR1 is MGHRA and CDR2 is YSYEKL. V lost 0 bases and J lost 1, with 9 bases in between. The CDR3 totals 15 residues. The CDR3 spells CASSQDQTDNYGYTF. Here the CDR3 DNA reads TGCGCCAGCAGCCAAGATCAGACAGATAACTATGGCTACACCTTC.

This clone was detected only a few times. The V gene is TRBV30, the J gene TRBJ2-7, with D possibly matching TRBD1 (7 bases). CDR1 is GTSNPN, CDR2 SVGIG, per germline (reference sequence). Trimming took 4 bases from V and 5 from J, leaving 18 bases between them. The CDR3 covers 14 residues. CDR3 in DNA: TGTGCCTGGACACTAGGGGGGACAGACGACGAGCAGTACTTC. It yields the protein CAWTLGGTDDEQYF.

This rearrangement joins TRBV13 to TRBJ2-7; D is unclear. Deletions cut 2 bases from V and 0 bases from J, with 11 bases between. The germline CDR1 and CDR2 sequences are PRHDT and FYEKMQ (reference sequence). CDR3 size: 15 residues. The CDR3 DNA is TGTGCCAGCAGCTTACTGGGCGGCAACTCCTACGAGCAGTACTTC. It codes for CASSLLGGNSYEQYF.

This chain connects TRBV28 to TRBJ2-1, with TRBD2 as a possible D gene (6 bases). V was pared by 6 bases and J by 7 bases, with 10 bases between. Germline assignment: CDR1 MDHEN and CDR2 SYDVKM. This CDR3 spans 12 amino acids. The CDR3 reads CASSTGGNEQFF. The CDR3 DNA sequence: TGTGCCAGCAGCACTGGGGGGAATGAGCAGTTCTTC.

V gene TRBV5-1 combines with J gene TRBJ2-7, with TRBD1 matching 7 bases. Germline V gives CDR1 SGHRS, CDR2 YFSETQ. J was trimmed by 3 bases and V by 4 bases; bases with no gene match: 4. The CDR3 totals 13 residues. CDR3 in amino acids: CASSPGQNYEQYF. Here the CDR3 DNA reads TGCGCCAGCAGCCCGGGACAGAACTACGAGCAGTACTTC. Together with reference TRBV5-1 and TRBJ2-7, the CDR3 gives the full variable domain: KAGVTQTPRYLIKTRGQQVTLSCSPISGHRSVSWYQQTPGQGLQFLFEYFSETQRNKGNFPGRFSGRQFSNSRSEMNVSTLELGDSALYLCASSPGQNYEQYFGPGTRLTVT.

The V call is TRBV2, the J call TRBJ2-3; 10 bases align to TRBD2. J lost 9 bases, V lost 1 base, and 10 bases had no gene match. This CDR3 comprises 16 residues. The germline V gene encodes CDR1 SNHLY and CDR2 FYNNEI. CDR3 DNA: TGTGCCAGCAGTGAAGGTACTAGCGGGACCCGAGGGACGCAGTATTTT. Amino acids: CASSEGTSGTRGTQYF.

The V gene is TRBV19, the J gene TRBJ2-7; 8 bases are a match to TRBD2. Trimming cost V 5 bases and J 6 bases; bases outside gene matches: 12. The CDR3 sequence is 15 residues long. From germline, CDR1 is LNHDA and CDR2 SQIVND (reference sequence). CDR3 sequence (DNA): TGTGCCAGTAGTCCCAGGTGGAGCGGGAGCGGCGAGCAGTACTTC. Translated: CASSPRWSGSGEQYF.

CDR3 sequence (DNA): TGTGCCTGGGTCAGGGATCCATCTGGGACCGGGGAGCTGTTTTTT. This codes for CAWVRDPSGTGELFF. The V gene is TRBV30, the J gene TRBJ2-2; perhaps TRBD1 as D (5 bases). V was pared by 5 bases and J by 5 bases, with 18 bases between. The germline V gene has CDR1 GTSNPN and CDR2 SVGIG (reference sequence). The CDR3 loop spans 15 amino acids.

The CDR3 is CASSYSGLKYF. CDR3 nucleotides: TGTGCCAGCAGTTACTCGGGACTAAAGTACTTC. The chain joins TRBV6-5 to TRBJ2-5, with 7 bases lining up with TRBD2. With V trimmed by 0 bases and J by 12 bases, 1 base remained unmatched. The V gene's germline CDR1 is MNHEY and CDR2 SVGAGI. The CDR3 runs to 11 residues.

The rearrangement joins TRBV6-1 to TRBJ1-5; TRBD1 matches at 9 bases. With V trimmed by 4 bases and J by 6 bases, 13 bases remained unmatched. Germline V gene lookup returns CDR1 MNHNS and CDR2 SASEGT. This CDR3 has 17 amino acids. The CDR3 nucleotides are TGTGCCAGCAGTGTACACACAGGGGGCGAGAGGGTTCAGCCCCAGCATTTT. This codes for CASSVHTGGERVQPQHF.

This clone came up once. The CDR3 reads CASSFGGEFINQPQHF. In DNA, the CDR3 is TGTGCCAGCAGTTTCGGGGGGGAATTTATCAATCAGCCCCAGCATTTT. The chain recombines TRBV28 with TRBJ1-5; a weak D match, TRBD1 (5 bases). V gave up 3 bases and J gave up 3 bases, with 15 bases separating them. Germline CDR1 and CDR2: MDHEN and SYDVKM. The CDR3 contains 16 residues.

The rearrangement links TRBV15 to TRBJ2-5; the match to TRBD2 covers 7 bases. The germline V gene encodes CDR1 LNHNV and CDR2 YYDKDF (reference sequence). CDR3 size: 15 residues. After removal of 5 bases from V and 5 bases from J, the junction contained 11 bases not matched to a gene. In DNA, the CDR3 is TGTGCCACCAGCGGCCCCTCGGGGGGAACGGAGACCCAGTACTTC. Translation gives CATSGPSGGTETQYF.

The chain recombines TRBV7-9 with TRBJ2-5, with TRBD1 as a possible D gene (6 bases). This CDR3 contains 16 residues. Germline lookup yields CDR1 SEHNR and CDR2 FQNEAQ (reference sequence). The V end lost 1 base, the J end lost 0 bases, and 12 bases lay between the germline ends. The CDR3 here is CASSLVRGPYQETQYF. The DNA of the CDR3 is TGTGCCAGCAGCTTAGTCAGGGGTCCGTACCAAGAGACCCAGTACTTC.

The genes are TRBV6-7 and TRBJ2-7, with TRBD1 identical over 9 bases. TRBV6-7 is classed as an ORF, of uncertain function. There are 16 residues in the CDR3. After removal of 0 bases from V and 6 bases from J, the junction contained 9 bases not matched to a gene. CDR3 in DNA: TGTGCCAGCAGTTACTCCTCTAGGACAGGGGTATGCGAGCAGTACTTC. Translated: CASSYSSRTGVCEQYF.

This chain connects TRBV29-1 to TRBJ2-5; 11 bases fit TRBD1. The germline CDR1 and CDR2 sequences are SQVTM and ANQGSEA. Losses at the gene ends were 4 bases for V and 5 bases for J; bases not matched to a gene: 3. The CDR3 runs 13 residues. CDR3 protein: CSVGDRGRETQYF. CDR3 nucleotides: TGCAGCGTTGGGGACAGGGGGAGGGAGACCCAGTACTTC.

The chain links TRBV19 to TRBJ2-5; D may be TRBD1 (5 bases). The germline gives CDR1 LNHDA, CDR2 SQIVND (reference sequence). The CDR3 loop spans 13 amino acids. V was cut by 8 bases and J by 3 bases, with 13 bases left in between. Here the CDR3 reads CASRPGREETQYF. The CDR3, as DNA: TGTGCCAGTCGTCCCGGCAGGGAAGAGACCCAGTACTTC.

The chain employs TRBV6-1 and TRBJ1-2; the D is unclear. CDR1 and CDR2 from the germline V gene are MNHNS and SASEGT. V was trimmed by 4 bases and J by 1 base, leaving 13 bases between them. The CDR3 totals 15 residues. CDR3 sequence reads: CASSVTASVNYGYTF. The CDR3 DNA is TGTGCCAGCAGTGTCACGGCCTCGGTTAACTATGGCTACACCTTC.

This chain connects TRBV2 to TRBJ1-1; D unclear. The CDR3 extends over 13 amino acids. Deletions cut 6 bases from V and 1 base from J, with 9 bases between. The germline CDR1 and CDR2 sequences are SNHLY and FYNNEI. The CDR3 protein is CASSPGRNTEAFF. In DNA, the CDR3 is TGTGCCAGCAGCCCGGGTCGGAACACTGAAGCTTTCTTT.